Listed below are T cell receptor beta chains from one sample, sequenced in a study of CXCR3-negative and CXCR3-positive naive CD8 T cells. No DNA is given; TCRdb re-called the 5' RACE reads and lists each CDR3 protein once. This sample's clone table lists roughly 59,000 distinct CDR3 sequences. Sequencing input: naive CXCR3+ CD8+ T cells from blood. These receptor sequences come from a human donor in good health. Some clones in this sample may be carry-over from other donors' samples. Each CDR3 is given with its conserved first and last residue.

J gene,V gene,CDR3 protein
TRBJ2-5,TRBV12-3/TRBV12-4,CASSPSGVYVETQYF
TRBJ2-7,TRBV7-4,CASSLVAGGDRSYEQYF
TRBJ2-7,TRBV9,CASSDPILHSGGQGSIYEQYF
TRBJ2-7,TRBV7-2,CASSFFGVEQYF
TRBJ1-1,TRBV2,CASSAGIEAFF
TRBJ1-2,TRBV29-1,CSVADKRGLIYGYTF
TRBJ2-4,TRBV7-8,CASSLDLAKNIRYF
TRBJ2-7,TRBV20-1,CSAREDLAGYYYEQYF
TRBJ1-2,TRBV20-1,CSARWLEYGYTF
TRBJ2-7,TRBV5-1,CASSRTSGHYEQYF
TRBJ2-5,TRBV6-2/TRBV6-3,CASRRRLDVETQYF
TRBJ1-1,TRBV7-9,CASSSPTGTLSLDTEAFF
TRBJ2-5,TRBV11-2,CASSPGLAGRLEETQYF
TRBJ1-2,TRBV29-1,CSVLTGANYGYTF
TRBJ2-7,TRBV7-2,CASSSRGGLAEHHTYEQYF
TRBJ2-3,TRBV10-3,CAINGRTSEHTDTQYF
TRBJ2-5,TRBV7-6,CASSQHREGAWETQYF
TRBJ1-5,TRBV15,CATSSPGQGDWDGNQPQHF
TRBJ2-3,TRBV7-2,CASSRPGLAVVDTQYF
TRBJ2-7,TRBV6-2/TRBV6-3,CASSYSDRGLYEQYF
TRBJ2-3,TRBV27,CASMGSTDTQYF
TRBJ2-1,TRBV27,CASSTRVSSYNEQFF
TRBJ2-7,TRBV6-2/TRBV6-3,CASSLQGMYEQYF
TRBJ1-5,TRBV6-2/TRBV6-3,CASNLRGQGTNQPQHF
TRBJ2-1,TRBV19,CASSQTGDYYYNEQFF
TRBJ2-3,TRBV14,CASSQGLTDAQYF
TRBJ2-1,TRBV6-5,CASSYTRTGSNEQFF
TRBJ2-3,TRBV29-1,CSVEEGQGDTQYF
TRBJ2-7,TRBV30,CAWSPPTGAPTPSYEQYF
TRBJ1-2,TRBV6-5,CASSSEGGFGPHDGYTF
TRBJ1-1,TRBV5-1,CASSLTTREEGEAFF
TRBJ2-7,TRBV12-3/TRBV12-4,CASSFPGTGYEQYF
TRBJ2-7,TRBV20-1,CSASPDRGPYEQYF
TRBJ2-5,TRBV20-1,CSAREGIQETQYF
TRBJ1-5,TRBV12-3/TRBV12-4,CASSPRGQPQHF
TRBJ2-1,TRBV27,CASSTSGPYNEQFF